This T cell receptor beta chain was profiled in a study of graft-versus-host responses after intestinal transplantation. Study-wide points: Early post-transplant HvG declines showed an association with peak circulating GvH clone levels. Investigators detected GvH clones in recipient marrow, with some emerging earlier in ileum or blood.

Method: immunoSEQ multiplex PCR; TCRdb's copy keeps in-frame clones and lacks some. The data show about 15,000 clones, 30% to 40% seen once. V was pared by 4 bases and J by 4 bases, with 5 bases between. The CDR3 runs to 12 residues. Per germline, CDR1 MGHRA and CDR2 YSYEKL. Responders that carried the CFSE label, some 200,000 of them, were plated with some 200,000 irradiated, violet-dye-labeled stimulator cells. This clone was seen more than once but under ten times. Sequenced here: alloreactive CD8+ T cells from a mixed lymphocyte reaction culture, sampled before intestinal transplant. As for subset: CFSE-low proliferating T cells sorted from approximately 6-day pre-transplant mixed lymphocyte reaction (GvH or HvG direction). This chain joins TRBV4-1 and TRBJ1-3; D is ambiguous. The receptor comes from a human patient who received an intestinal transplant. CDR3 nucleotide sequence: TGCGCCAGCAGCCCCTCGGGAAACACCATATATTTT. It codes for CASSPSGNTIYF.